The 21 T cell receptor beta chains below were found in one sample sequenced in a study of shared clonotypes between healthy human individuals. TCRdb's table, derived via immunoSEQ multiplex PCR, lists solely in-frame clones and lacks some. This sample yields over a million clones, of which roughly 96% are seen a single time; roughly 1.2% belongs to the top ten. The sample taken for sequencing was naive CD4+ T cells sorted from blood. Specified subset: CD45RA+ positively selected. The source of these receptors is a man aged 25-45 years in good health.

The rearrangement links TRBV18 to TRBJ2-4; 12 bases fit TRBD2. The length of the CDR3 is 17 residues. J was trimmed by 8 bases and V by 4 bases; bases with no gene match: 12. CDR1 and CDR2 (germline): KGHSH, LQKENI. The CDR3 here is CASSHAGVTSGSHIQYF. CDR3 in DNA: TGTGCCAGCTCACACGCCGGGGTGACTAGCGGGAGCCACATTCAGTACTTC.

This chain's CDR3 is CAASVAGEQYF. CDR3 in DNA: TGTGCCGCATCGGTTGCGGGAGAGCAGTACTTC. This chain uses TRBV10-3 with TRBJ2-7; D is possibly TRBD2 (6 bases). The germline V gene encodes CDR1 ENHRY and CDR2 SYGVKD. CDR3 length: 11 residues. V was clipped by 11 bases and J by 7 bases, with 15 bases between them.

J is TRBJ2-3 and V is TRBV7-9, with no clear D. The CDR3 is 16 amino acids. The germline V gene has CDR1 SEHNR and CDR2 FQNEAQ (reference sequence). V gave up 5 bases and J gave up 0 bases, with 15 bases separating them. In DNA, the CDR3 is TGTGCCAGCAGCCACCCCCAAATGGGGAGCACAGATACGCAGTATTTT. It translates to CASSHPQMGSTDTQYF.

The chain recombines TRBV5-1 with TRBJ2-3; D gene unclear. Germline values: CDR1 SGHRS, CDR2 YFSETQ. Trimming pared 3 bases from V and 10 bases from J, leaving 12 bases between. The CDR3 is 12 amino acids. Here the CDR3 reads CASSSTNGAQYF. The CDR3 nucleotides read TGCGCCAGCAGCTCCACCAATGGAGCGCAGTATTTT.

This clone was observed once. The V gene is TRBV28, the J gene TRBJ1-2; D is uncertain. Trimming shortened V by 8 bases and J by 0 bases, and 13 bases separated the two germline ends. Germline V gives CDR1 MDHEN, CDR2 SYDVKM. CDR3 length: 14 residues. CDR3 sequence: CASRLPFANYGYTF. The DNA for the CDR3 is TGTGCCAGCCGTCTACCATTTGCTAACTATGGCTACACCTTC.

In DNA form, the CDR3 reads TGTGCCAGTCGCCGTATAGCGGGAGGGCCCTACGAGCAGTACTTC. The encoded protein is CASRRIAGGPYEQYF. The genes are TRBV28 and TRBJ2-7; 11 bases map to TRBD2. Germline CDR1 is MDHEN and CDR2 is SYDVKM. Losses at the gene ends were 9 bases for V and 2 bases for J; bases not matched to a gene: 9. This CDR3 contains 15 residues.

In regard to this clone: The same CDR3 arises from other DNA sequences in this sample as well. The chain joins TRBV7-2 to TRBJ2-7; TRBD2 is a possible D gene (6 bases). This CDR3 comprises 13 residues. Per the germline V gene, CDR1 is SGHTA and CDR2 is FQGNSA. V dropped 1 base and J dropped 7 bases, with 11 bases sitting between them. CDR3 in amino acids: CASSLVGRGEQYF. CDR3 DNA sequence: TGTGCCAGCAGCTTAGTGGGTCGGGGGGAGCAGTACTTC.

The chain links TRBV28 to TRBJ2-1, with D possibly being TRBD1 or TRBD2 (5 bases each). The CDR3 sequence is 14 residues long. V shed 5 bases and J shed 4 bases, with 12 bases lying between them. Germline V gene data show CDR1 as MDHEN and CDR2 as SYDVKM. In DNA form, the CDR3 reads TGTGCCAGCAGTCCCGGGGCAGGGTACAATGAGCAGTTCTTC. Protein sequence: CASSPGAGYNEQFF. Supplemented by reference TRBV28 and TRBJ2-1, the full variable domain reads DVKVTQSSRYLVKRTGEKVFLECVQDMDHENMFWYRQDPGLGLRLIYFSYDVKMKEKGDIPEGYSVSREKKERFSLILESASTNQTSMYLCASSPGAGYNEQFFGPGTRLTVL.

In its sample, this clone was seen once. The gene calls are TRBV11-2 and TRBJ2-1, with TRBD1 identical over 7 bases. The germline V gene has CDR1 SGHAT and CDR2 FQNNGV. The V gene end was trimmed by 3 bases and the J gene end by 1 base; junction bases not matched to a gene: 6. CDR3 length: 16 amino acids. CDR3 amino acids: CASSFGTVVSYNEQFF. The CDR3 bases are TGTGCCAGCAGCTTCGGGACAGTAGTTTCCTACAATGAGCAGTTCTTC.

The chain employs TRBV2 and TRBJ2-3; D is ambiguous. Per germline, CDR1 SNHLY and CDR2 FYNNEI. The germline V and J ends were trimmed by 6 bases and 2 bases, with 18 bases remaining between them. The CDR3 totals 16 residues. The CDR3 DNA follows: TGTGCCAGCAGCCAAACTTCCGGGCGGAACACAGATACGCAGTATTTT. This sequence encodes CASSQTSGRNTDTQYF.

This chain uses TRBV2 with TRBJ1-1, with 11 positions matching TRBD1. CDR1 and CDR2 from the germline V gene are SNHLY and FYNNEI. The CDR3 has 13 amino acids. V lost 7 bases and J lost 6; bases outside the gene matches: 4. Here the CDR3 DNA reads TGTGCCAGCACCGGACAGGGGGCGCCTGAAGCTTTCTTT. This sequence encodes CASTGQGAPEAFF.

As to this clone: One end of the junction is discordant with germline, which a read error may explain. This chain uses TRBV4-1 with TRBJ2-7, with D unresolved. Looked up from germline, CDR1 is MGHRA and CDR2 is YSYEKL. The CDR3 contains 13 residues. The chain's CDR3 is CASSQLPMTAAHF. Here the CDR3 DNA reads TGCGCCAGCAGCCAACTACCCATGACGGCAGCTCACTTC.

The CDR3 region is CASNPTGSLNSYEQYF. The CDR3 DNA sequence: TGTGCCAGCAACCCCACAGGGAGTTTAAACTCCTACGAGCAGTACTTC. The chain joins TRBV2 to TRBJ2-7; a weak D match, TRBD1 (6 bases). The CDR3 is made up of 16 amino acids. Germline V gene data show CDR1 as SNHLY and CDR2 as FYNNEI. Trimming cost V 7 bases and J 0 bases, with 19 bases left between them.

The J gene is TRBJ2-3, the V gene TRBV15; tentative D call: TRBD2 (6 bases). The CDR3 consists of 14 residues. V lost 9 bases and J 2 bases, leaving 15 bases between the germline ends. Per germline, CDR1 LNHNV and CDR2 YYDKDF (reference sequence). CDR3 in amino acids: CATEPGVNTDTQYF. The CDR3 DNA reads as TGTGCCACAGAGCCGGGGGTTAACACAGATACGCAGTATTTT.

DNA of the CDR3: TGCGCCAGCAGGGTACAGGGGCCGGCCGGGGAGCTGTTTTTT. Protein product: CASRVQGPAGELFF. V is TRBV5-1 and J is TRBJ2-2; TRBD1 matches at 7 bases. V trimming: 5 bases; J trimming: 6 bases; junction bases outside the gene matches: 7. Germline lookup yields CDR1 SGHRS and CDR2 YFSETQ. This CDR3 region has 14 residues.

The chain joins TRBV4-1 to TRBJ1-4, with TRBD1 matching 9 bases. Unmatched junction bases numbered 6, after V lost 2 bases and J lost 8 bases. The CDR3 contains 15 residues. In germline, CDR1 is MGHRA, CDR2 YSYEKL. The CDR3 here is CASSQPRDRVEKLFF. Here the CDR3 DNA reads TGCGCCAGCAGCCAACCCCGGGACAGGGTGGAAAAACTGTTTTTT.

The J gene is TRBJ1-1, the V gene TRBV7-9; TRBD1 matches 7 bases. The CDR3 totals 15 residues. Germline loops: CDR1 SEHNR, CDR2 FQNEAQ (reference sequence). V trimming: 5 bases; J trimming: 1 base; junction bases outside the gene matches: 7. The CDR3, as DNA: TGTGCCAGCAGCGTATGGGACAGTGCGAACACTGAAGCTTTCTTT. Protein sequence: CASSVWDSANTEAFF.

This sequence joins TRBV6-5 and TRBJ2-7; D is ambiguous. V lost 5 bases and J 2 bases, leaving 10 bases between the germline ends. CDR1 MNHEY and CDR2 SVGAGI come from the germline V gene. The CDR3 is 13 amino acids. The CDR3 coding sequence is TGTGCCAGCAGTAAATTAGGTACCTACGAGCAGTACTTC. Protein sequence: CASSKLGTYEQYF.

V is TRBV27 and J is TRBJ2-7; 10 bases fit TRBD2. Germline loops: CDR1 MNHEY, CDR2 SMNVEV (reference sequence). The J segment lost 1 base and the V segment lost 6 bases, leaving 6 bases of the junction unmatched. CDR3 length equals 15 residues. This chain's CDR3 is CASSYLAGASYEQYF. CDR3 DNA: TGTGCCAGCAGCTATCTAGCGGGAGCTTCCTACGAGCAGTACTTC.

This chain joins TRBV6-1 and TRBJ2-5; D call uncertain. Trimming left V 2 bases short and J 5 bases short, with 6 bases between. The CDR3 runs to 12 residues. Germline lookup yields CDR1 MNHNS and CDR2 SASEGT. CDR3 amino acids: CASSERAETQYF. The CDR3, as DNA: TGTGCCAGCAGTGAACGGGCGGAGACCCAGTACTTC.

The chain has TRBV27 and TRBJ2-7, with D possibly matching TRBD1 (5 bases). The CDR3 runs to 15 residues. Germline V gene lookup returns CDR1 MNHEY and CDR2 SMNVEV (reference sequence). Trimming stripped 2 bases from V and 1 base from J, with 12 bases between. This chain's CDR3 is CASSLIQANSYEQYF. CDR3 DNA sequence: TGTGCCAGCAGTTTAATACAGGCCAATTCCTACGAGCAGTACTTC.